Each of the 32 T cell receptor beta chains below was sequenced from the same sample in a study of blood T cell repertoires in COVID-19. The table came from immunoSEQ multiplex PCR; TCRdb's copy has only in-frame clones and leaves some out. The sample consists of under 450,000 clones, 65% to 90% of them appearing once. Specimen: peripheral blood. The receptor set was obtained from a woman aged 55-69 years with COVID-19, enrolled during active disease.

The chain uses TRBV5-6 and TRBJ1-2, with TRBD1 matching over 11 bases. The CDR3 length is 16 residues. CDR1 SGHDT and CDR2 YYEEEE come from the germline V gene. Trimming took 0 bases from V and 4 from J; bases not matched to a gene: 5. In DNA form, the CDR3 reads TGTGCCAGCAGCTTGGTCGGGACAGGGGGAATCTATGGCTACACCTTC. Protein: CASSLVGTGGIYGYTF.

This rearrangement joins TRBV6-5 to TRBJ1-3, with D perhaps matching TRBD1 (5 bases). V lost 6 bases, J lost 3 bases, and 12 bases lay in between. This CDR3 has 14 residues. The germline CDR1 and CDR2 sequences are MNHEY and SVGAGI. CDR3 loop: CASRDSPGGNTIYF. The CDR3 region has the DNA TGTGCCAGCAGAGACAGCCCGGGTGGAAACACCATATATTTT.

This chain connects TRBV30 to TRBJ2-3, with 9 bases aligning to TRBD2. This CDR3 has 14 amino acids. Germline lookup yields CDR1 GTSNPN and CDR2 SVGIG (reference sequence). J was trimmed by 4 bases and V by 4 bases; bases with no gene match: 6. The CDR3 loop is CAWNLAGRSDTQYF. CDR3 DNA: TGTGCCTGGAATCTAGCGGGGAGGTCAGATACGCAGTATTTT.

The chain carries TRBV5-1 and TRBJ2-3, with D tentatively TRBD2 (6 bases). CDR3 size: 14 residues. V gave up 0 bases and J gave up 6 bases, with 11 bases separating them. Germline V CDR1 and CDR2: SGHRS, YFSETQ. As DNA, the CDR3 is TGCGCCAGCAGCTTGGACGGGGGTGGGGATACGCAGTATTTT. Its translation is CASSLDGGGDTQYF.

The table lists this clone with a count of one. The rearrangement joins TRBV5-1 to TRBJ1-1, with 8 bases identical to TRBD1. Germline V gene data show CDR1 as SGHRS and CDR2 as YFSETQ. The CDR3 loop spans 14 amino acids. V was pared by 2 bases and J by 5 bases, with 5 bases of the junction left unmatched. CDR3 nucleotide sequence: TGCGCCAGCAGCTTCACAGGGGGGAGTACTGAAGCTTTCTTT. Translation gives CASSFTGGSTEAFF.

CDR3 protein: CSVTGSGELFF. CDR3 nucleotide sequence: TGCAGCGTTACAGGGTCCGGGGAGCTGTTTTTT. The chain has TRBV29-1 and TRBJ2-2, with TRBD1 as a possible D gene (6 bases). Germline CDR1 is SQVTM and CDR2 is ANQGSEA. This CDR3 is built from 11 residues. Trimming pared 5 bases from V and 6 bases from J, leaving 7 bases between.

The chain combines TRBV6-2 or TRBV6-3 with TRBJ2-1; D unresolved. Germline CDR1 reads MNHEY; CDR2 reads SVGEGT. V was shortened by 4 bases and J by 5 bases, with 3 bases between the two germline ends. The CDR3 loop spans 11 amino acids. DNA of the CDR3: TGTGCCAGCAGTTCTCACAATGAGCAGTTCTTC. Protein: CASSSHNEQFF.

The DNA for the CDR3 is TGCGCCAGCAGCTTGGGCAGGGGGTTCGCTGAAGCTTTCTTT. Amino acid sequence: CASSLGRGFAEAFF. V is TRBV5-1 and J is TRBJ1-1; TRBD1 aligns across 7 bases. The CDR3 length is 14 residues. V shed 0 bases and J 6 bases; nucleotides not matched to a gene: 5. From germline, CDR1 is SGHRS and CDR2 YFSETQ.

The chain recombines TRBV7-3 with TRBJ2-5; tentative D call: TRBD1 (6 bases). Trimming removed 2 bases at V and 5 bases at J, with 15 bases between. This CDR3 is built from 15 residues. The germline gives CDR1 SGHTA, CDR2 FQGTGA. The CDR3 DNA follows: TGTGCCAGCAGCTTATCGGGCAGGGGCGTTGAGACCCAGTACTTC. This encodes CASSLSGRGVETQYF.

The rearrangement uses TRBV7-8 and TRBJ2-2, with TRBD1 matching over 10 bases. In germline, CDR1 is SGHVS, CDR2 FQNEAQ. The CDR3 runs 16 residues. The J segment lost 7 bases and the V segment lost 5 bases, leaving 10 bases of the junction unmatched. The CDR3 nucleotides are TGTGCCAGCAGCCCAAGCCGGGACAGGGGCAGCGGGGAGCTGTTTTTT. Translated, it gives CASSPSRDRGSGELFF. The whole variable domain, remainder taken from reference TRBV7-8 and TRBJ2-2, is GAGVSQSPRYKVAKRGQDVALRCDPISGHVSLFWYQQALGQGPEFLTYFQNEAQLDKSGLPSDRFFAERPEGSVSTLKIQRTQQEDSAVYLCASSPSRDRGSGELFFGEGSRLTVL.

The chain has TRBV7-2 and TRBJ2-7; 9 positions agree with TRBD2. The CDR3 contains 17 residues. The V gene's germline CDR1 is SGHTA and CDR2 FQGNSA. With V trimmed by 1 base and J by 6 bases, 13 bases remained unmatched. The CDR3 spells CASSLVAGPAGGSEQYF. The CDR3 DNA sequence: TGTGCCAGCAGCTTAGTGGCAGGGCCGGCGGGGGGGTCCGAGCAGTACTTC.

V and J are TRBV27 and TRBJ2-3; D perhaps matches TRBD1 (6 bases). The germline V and J ends were trimmed by 1 base and 3 bases, with 14 bases remaining between them. Germline V gene data show CDR1 as MNHEY and CDR2 as SMNVEV (reference sequence). This CDR3 spans 16 amino acids. For the CDR3, the DNA is TGTGCCAGCAGTTTATTTCTCCGAGGGGGTACAGATACGCAGTATTTT. This codes for CASSLFLRGGTDTQYF.

The chain is built from TRBV27 and TRBJ2-1; TRBD1 matches 8 bases. V lost 3 bases to trimming and J lost 10 bases; unmatched junction nucleotides: 8. Per germline, CDR1 MNHEY and CDR2 SMNVEV (reference sequence). The CDR3 spans 14 residues. This chain's CDR3 is CASSFQGAFTEQFF. The CDR3 DNA sequence: TGTGCCAGCAGTTTCCAGGGGGCGTTTACCGAGCAGTTCTTC.

The chain joins TRBV7-8 to TRBJ2-7; 9 bases match TRBD2. CDR3 length: 19 amino acids. Germline CDR1 reads SGHVS; CDR2 reads FQNEAQ. The V and J ends lost 5 bases and 4 bases, in that order; junction bases with no gene match: 21. CDR3 region: CASSPREGGGGGAEYEQYF. DNA for the CDR3: TGTGCCAGCAGCCCCCGGGAAGGGGGAGGCGGGGGGGCTGAGTACGAGCAGTACTTC.

CDR3 coding DNA: TGTGCCAGCAGGATCCGGGTACGAGCCTACGAGCAGTACTTC. It codes for CASRIRVRAYEQYF. The chain couples TRBV5-5 to TRBJ2-7, with no clear D. Germline assignment: CDR1 SGHKS and CDR2 YYEKEE (reference sequence). The CDR3 length is 14 residues. With 5 bases removed from V and 2 bases from J, the gap between germline ends came to 14 bases. The full variable domain, its missing parts supplied by reference TRBV5-5 and TRBJ2-7, is DAGVTQSPTHLIKTRGQQVTLRCSPISGHKSVSWYQQVLGQGPQFIFQYYEKEERGRGNFPDRFSARQFPNYSSELNVNALLLGDSALYLCASRIRVRAYEQYFGPGTRLTVT.

The rearrangement links TRBV18 to TRBJ1-2, with D possibly matching TRBD1 (5 bases). This CDR3 is 18 amino acids long. Trimming left V 0 bases short and J 4 bases short, with 21 bases between. Germline CDR1 is KGHSH and CDR2 is LQKENI. The CDR3 nucleotides are TGTGCCAGCTCACCACCGGCGAATCGGCAGGGCTCTATCTATGGCTACACCTTC. This gives the protein CASSPPANRQGSIYGYTF.

The rearrangement joins TRBV5-1 to TRBJ2-6, with D perhaps TRBD1 (5 bases). Germline V gives CDR1 SGHRS, CDR2 YFSETQ. Trimming pared 2 bases from V and 2 bases from J, leaving 5 bases between. This CDR3 has 14 amino acids. CDR3 protein: CASSLGAGANVLTF. The DNA of the CDR3 is TGCGCCAGCAGCTTAGGGGCTGGGGCCAACGTCCTGACTTTC.

The CDR3 DNA is TGTGCCAGTAGTACCATCCCGGGACAGGGGAACACTGAAGCTTTCTTT. It yields the protein CASSTIPGQGNTEAFF. The chain employs TRBV19 and TRBJ1-1; 9 nucleotides align to TRBD1. From germline, CDR1 is LNHDA and CDR2 SQIVND (reference sequence). Unmatched junction bases numbered 7, after V lost 4 bases and J lost 1 base. The CDR3 runs to 16 residues.

The chain combines TRBV3-1 (or the pseudogene TRBV3-2) with TRBJ1-1; TRBD1 matches 9 bases. The V and J ends lost 0 bases and 11 bases, in that order; junction bases with no gene match: 10. CDR1 is LGHDT, CDR2 YNNKEL, per germline (reference sequence). The CDR3 is made up of 15 amino acids. CDR3 DNA sequence: TGTGCCAGCAGCCAAGAGAAAGTGAGGGACAGGGTCGCTTTCTTT. The encoded protein is CASSQEKVRDRVAFF.

This clone was recorded once. V and J are TRBV18 and TRBJ1-1, with D possibly being TRBD1 (6 bases). V was cut by 6 bases and J by 2 bases, with 10 bases left in between. Germline CDR1 KGHSH, CDR2 LQKENI. The CDR3 runs to 13 residues. In DNA, the CDR3 is TGTGCCAGCTCGCGACAGGTTAACACTGAAGCTTTCTTT. Translation gives CASSRQVNTEAFF.

This chain joins TRBV2 and TRBJ1-1; 7 nucleotides align to TRBD1. Germline-derived CDR1 and CDR2 are SNHLY and FYNNEI. The CDR3 is 15 residues long. V shed 8 bases and J 1 base; nucleotides not matched to a gene: 10. This CDR3 reads CASSRTGPGNTEAFF. In DNA form, the CDR3 reads TGTGCCAGCTCTCGGACAGGACCGGGGAACACTGAAGCTTTCTTT.

The rearrangement joins TRBV5-8 to TRBJ2-5; no definite D call. The CDR3 covers 15 residues. The V end was cut by 5 bases, the J end by 2 bases, with 16 bases between. The V gene's germline CDR1 is SGHTS and CDR2 YDEGEE. The CDR3 loop reads CASRPSLGRQETQYF. CDR3 DNA: TGTGCCAGCAGGCCCTCCCTCGGCAGGCAAGAGACCCAGTACTTC.

As to this clone: Other DNA sequences in the same sample also yield this CDR3. CDR3 region: CSAPDSYEQYF. The CDR3, as DNA: TGCAGTGCCCCCGACTCGTACGAGCAGTACTTC. This chain links TRBV20-1 with TRBJ2-7; no firm D call. The length of the CDR3 is 11 residues. Germline V gene sequence: CDR1 DFQATT, CDR2 SNEGSKA (reference sequence). Trimming removed 6 bases at V and 4 bases at J, with 10 bases between.

V usage is TRBV4-2 and J usage is TRBJ1-2; no clear D gene. The V gene's germline CDR1 is LGHNA and CDR2 YNFKEQ. The ends were cut back, 0 bases at V and 3 bases at J, with 11 bases in the middle. CDR3 length: 15 amino acids. CDR3 protein: CASSQDRSRDYGYTF. CDR3 sequence (DNA): TGTGCCAGCAGCCAAGATAGATCACGGGACTATGGCTACACCTTC.

The CDR3 DNA reads TGTGCCACCCGGAAAGAGGCTGGGGCCAACGTCCTGACTTTC. Translated: CATRKEAGANVLTF. This chain uses TRBV6-6 with TRBJ2-6, with D unclear. Deletions cut 10 bases from V and 2 bases from J, with 12 bases between. The CDR3 is 14 residues long. Per the germline V gene, CDR1 is MNHNY and CDR2 is SVGAGI (reference sequence).

This sequence joins TRBV5-6 and TRBJ1-5; 7 bases agree with TRBD1. J was trimmed by 7 bases and V by 2 bases; bases with no gene match: 3. The CDR3 length is 13 residues. CDR1 SGHDT and CDR2 YYEEEE come from the germline V gene. The CDR3 sequence is CASSFGQDQPQHF. CDR3 in DNA: TGTGCCAGCAGCTTTGGACAGGACCAGCCCCAGCATTTT.

J is TRBJ2-3 and V is TRBV11-2; TRBD2 is a possible D gene (7 bases). CDR1 is SGHAT and CDR2 is FQNNGV in the germline V gene. V shed 2 bases and J shed 6 bases, with 15 bases lying between them. The CDR3 extends over 15 amino acids. Here the CDR3 DNA reads TGTGCCAGCAGCTTAATGGGGGGGCCCTCCGATACGCAGTATTTT. Its translation: CASSLMGGPSDTQYF. Full variable domain (missing parts from reference TRBV11-2 and TRBJ2-3): EAGVAQSPRYKIIEKRQSVAFWCNPISGHATLYWYQQILGQGPKLLIQFQNNGVVDDSQLPKDRFSAERLKGVDSTLKIQPAKLEDSAVYLCASSLMGGPSDTQYFGPGTRLTVL.

The gene calls are TRBV19 and TRBJ1-2; D perhaps matches TRBD1 (5 bases). V was clipped by 7 bases and J by 4 bases, with 13 bases between them. Germline loops: CDR1 LNHDA, CDR2 SQIVND (reference sequence). The CDR3 sequence is 13 residues long. DNA of the CDR3: TGTGCCAGTACTAACAGGAGACTCTATGGCTACACCTTC. Amino acid sequence: CASTNRRLYGYTF. The complete variable domain, with remaining parts taken from reference TRBV19 and TRBJ1-2, reads DGGITQSPKYLFRKEGQNVTLSCEQNLNHDAMYWYRQDPGQGLRLIYYSQIVNDFQKGDIAEGYSVSREKKESFPLTVTSAQKNPTAFYLCASTNRRLYGYTFGSGTRLTVV.

This chain uses TRBV27 with TRBJ2-1, with D unclear. Trimming left V 2 bases short and J 3 bases short, with 5 bases between. CDR3 length equals 13 residues. CDR1 is MNHEY and CDR2 is SMNVEV in the germline V gene (reference sequence). This CDR3 reads CASSLNGYNEQFF. Written as DNA, the CDR3 is TGTGCCAGCAGTTTAAACGGCTACAATGAGCAGTTCTTC.

The gene calls are TRBV11-2 and TRBJ1-2; 10 bases map to TRBD1. Germline V gives CDR1 SGHAT, CDR2 FQNNGV. Trimming took 5 bases from V and 0 from J; bases not matched to a gene: 12. There are 18 residues in the CDR3. The CDR3 DNA reads TGTGCCAGCAGCAAAAACTTAGGACAGGGGGGAACTAACTATGGCTACACCTTC. Protein: CASSKNLGQGGTNYGYTF.

V gene TRBV7-8 combines with J gene TRBJ1-1, with 11 bases that match TRBD1. CDR1 and CDR2 from the germline V gene are SGHVS and FQNEAQ. This CDR3 has 16 amino acids. V lost 5 bases, J lost 4 bases, and 9 bases stayed unmatched. The CDR3 DNA reads as TGTGCCAGCAGCCAAAGGACAGGGGGCGCGGTCACTGAAGCTTTCTTT. Protein: CASSQRTGGAVTEAFF.

The chain has TRBV18 and TRBJ2-2, with 7 bases lining up with TRBD1. CDR1 is KGHSH and CDR2 is LQKENI in the germline V gene. The CDR3 contains 17 residues. J gave up 2 bases and V 0 bases, and 6 bases lay outside the gene matches. The CDR3 sequence is CASSPPVGTANTGELFF. The CDR3 bases are TGTGCCAGCTCACCACCGGTCGGGACAGCTAACACCGGGGAGCTGTTTTTT.